This TCR beta chain came from a study of cytomegalovirus exposure and HLA in healthy donors. V dropped 6 bases and J dropped 7; count of bases not matched to a gene: 14. The CDR3 spans 15 residues. The germline CDR1 and CDR2 sequences are SEHNR and FQNEAQ (reference sequence). Remarks on this clone: Its antigen remains unidentified.

Overall study results and limits: Reports showed the classifier diagnosing cytomegalovirus status with high specificity and sensitivity.

Primers included in the PCR were 60 Vbeta and 13 Jbeta primers. Clones were sequenced by immunoSEQ multiplex PCR, and TCRdb holds only the in-frame ones, with some missing. The sample records 78,000 or so clones, roughly 84% being singletons. Sequencing was performed on PBMCs. The rearrangement uses TRBV7-9 and TRBJ1-2; 7 bases agree with TRBD1. The receptor was isolated from a woman aged 45 to 65 in good health and CMV-seronegative. The CDR3 sequence: CASRPDRVGGGGYTF. In DNA form, the CDR3 reads TGTGCCAGCAGGCCAGACAGGGTCGGGGGTGGTGGCTACACCTTC. Variable domain in full (rest from reference TRBV7-9 and TRBJ1-2): DTGVSQNPRHKITKRGQNVTFRCDPISEHNRLYWYRQTLGQGPEFLTYFQNEAQLEKSRLLSDRFSAERPKGSFSTLEIQRTEQGDSAMYLCASRPDRVGGGGYTFGSGTRLTVV.